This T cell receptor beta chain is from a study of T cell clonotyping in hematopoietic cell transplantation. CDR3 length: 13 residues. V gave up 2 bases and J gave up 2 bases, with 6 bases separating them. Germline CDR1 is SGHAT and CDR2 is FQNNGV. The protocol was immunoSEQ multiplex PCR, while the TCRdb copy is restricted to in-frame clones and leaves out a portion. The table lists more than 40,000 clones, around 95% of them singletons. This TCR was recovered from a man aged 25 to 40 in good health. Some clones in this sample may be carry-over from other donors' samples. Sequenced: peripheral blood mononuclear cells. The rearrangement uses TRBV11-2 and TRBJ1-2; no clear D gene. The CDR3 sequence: CASSLTANYGYTF. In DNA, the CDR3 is TGTGCCAGCAGCTTAACGGCGAACTATGGCTACACCTTC.